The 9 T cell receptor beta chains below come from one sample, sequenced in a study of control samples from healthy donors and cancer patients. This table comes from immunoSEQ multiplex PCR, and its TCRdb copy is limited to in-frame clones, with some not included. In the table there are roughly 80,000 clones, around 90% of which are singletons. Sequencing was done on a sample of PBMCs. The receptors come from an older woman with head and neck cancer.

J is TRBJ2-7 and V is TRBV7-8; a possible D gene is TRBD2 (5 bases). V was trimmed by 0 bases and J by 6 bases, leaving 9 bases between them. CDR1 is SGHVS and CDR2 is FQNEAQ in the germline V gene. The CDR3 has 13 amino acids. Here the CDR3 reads CASSLALSAEQYF. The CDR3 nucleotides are TGTGCCAGCAGCTTAGCGCTTAGCGCCGAGCAGTACTTC.

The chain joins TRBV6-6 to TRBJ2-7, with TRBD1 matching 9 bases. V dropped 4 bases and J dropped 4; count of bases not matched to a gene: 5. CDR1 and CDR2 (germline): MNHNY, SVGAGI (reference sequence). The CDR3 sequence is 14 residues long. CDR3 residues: CASSSGQGSYEQYF. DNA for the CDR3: TGTGCCAGCAGTTCCGGACAGGGGTCATACGAGCAGTACTTC.

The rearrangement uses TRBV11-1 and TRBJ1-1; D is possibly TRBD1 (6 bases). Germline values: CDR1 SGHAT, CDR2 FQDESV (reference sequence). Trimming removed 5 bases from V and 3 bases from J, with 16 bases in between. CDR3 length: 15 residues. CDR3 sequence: CASSKEAGADTEAFF. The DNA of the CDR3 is TGTGCCAGCAGCAAAGAGGCGGGGGCGGACACTGAAGCTTTCTTT.

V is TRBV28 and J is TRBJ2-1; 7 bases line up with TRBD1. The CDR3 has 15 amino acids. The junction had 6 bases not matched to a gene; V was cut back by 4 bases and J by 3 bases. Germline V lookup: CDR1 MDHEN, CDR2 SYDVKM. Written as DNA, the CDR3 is TGTGCCAGCAGTTCTTGGACAGGCCTCTACAATGAGCAGTTCTTC. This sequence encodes CASSSWTGLYNEQFF.

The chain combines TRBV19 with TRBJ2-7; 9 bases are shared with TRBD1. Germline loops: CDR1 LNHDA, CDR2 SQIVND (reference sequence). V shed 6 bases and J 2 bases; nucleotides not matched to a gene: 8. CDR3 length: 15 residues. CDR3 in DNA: TGTGCCAGTAGGGTATCGGGACAGGGTACCTACGAGCAGTACTTC. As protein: CASRVSGQGTYEQYF.

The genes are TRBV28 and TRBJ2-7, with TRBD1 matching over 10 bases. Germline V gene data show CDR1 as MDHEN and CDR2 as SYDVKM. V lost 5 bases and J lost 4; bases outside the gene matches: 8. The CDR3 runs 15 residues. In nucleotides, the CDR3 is TGTGCCAGCAGTCAGCGGGACAGGGGTCTTTACGAGCAGTACTTC. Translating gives CASSQRDRGLYEQYF. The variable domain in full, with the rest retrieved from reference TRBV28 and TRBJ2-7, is DVKVTQSSRYLVKRTGEKVFLECVQDMDHENMFWYRQDPGLGLRLIYFSYDVKMKEKGDIPEGYSVSREKKERFSLILESASTNQTSMYLCASSQRDRGLYEQYFGPGTRLTVT.

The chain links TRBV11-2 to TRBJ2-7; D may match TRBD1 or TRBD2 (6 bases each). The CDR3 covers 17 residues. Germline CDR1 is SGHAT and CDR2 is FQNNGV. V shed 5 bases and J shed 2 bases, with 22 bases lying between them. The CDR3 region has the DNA TGTGCCAGCAGCCTCTCCCCTAGGGGGGCCTCTCCCTACGAGCAGTACTTC. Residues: CASSLSPRGASPYEQYF.

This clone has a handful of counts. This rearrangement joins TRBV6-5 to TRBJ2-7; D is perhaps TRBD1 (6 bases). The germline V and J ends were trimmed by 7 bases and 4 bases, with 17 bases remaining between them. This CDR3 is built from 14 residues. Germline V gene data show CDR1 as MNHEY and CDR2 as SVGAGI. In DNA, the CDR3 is TGTGCCAGCAAGCAGGGGTTTAGAGCGTACGAGCAGTACTTC. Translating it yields CASKQGFRAYEQYF.

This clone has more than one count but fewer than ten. CDR3 coding DNA: TGTGCCAGTAGCACAAAAACGGGACGGACAACCAATGAGCAGTTCTTC. Translation: CASSTKTGRTTNEQFF. The chain carries TRBV19 and TRBJ2-1; D is possibly TRBD1 or TRBD2 (5 bases each). The CDR3 totals 16 residues. V lost 6 bases, J lost 6 bases, and 21 bases lay in between. Germline V CDR1 and CDR2: LNHDA, SQIVND (reference sequence).